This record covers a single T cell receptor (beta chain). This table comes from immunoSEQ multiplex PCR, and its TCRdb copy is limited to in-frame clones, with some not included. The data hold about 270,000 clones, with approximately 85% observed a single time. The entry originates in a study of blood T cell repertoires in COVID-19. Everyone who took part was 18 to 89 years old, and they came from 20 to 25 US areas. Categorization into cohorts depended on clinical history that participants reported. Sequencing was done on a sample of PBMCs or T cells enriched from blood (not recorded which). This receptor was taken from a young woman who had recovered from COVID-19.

The CDR3 DNA reads TGTGCCAGCAGTTTTAGGGGGCGCGACACTGAAGCTTTCTTT. It yields the protein CASSFRGRDTEAFF. The chain has TRBV27 and TRBJ1-1, with 7 bases lining up with TRBD1. Germline V gives CDR1 MNHEY, CDR2 SMNVEV (reference sequence). The CDR3 spans 14 residues. V was pared by 3 bases and J by 3 bases, with 4 bases of the junction left unmatched.